Listed below are T cell receptor beta chains from one sample, sequenced in a study of blood T cell repertoires in COVID-19. Sequenced by immunoSEQ multiplex PCR; TCRdb stores in-frame clones only, minus some. The sample lists 200,000 to 250,000 clones; about 85% were seen once. Sequencing used peripheral blood. The receptor set was obtained from a man aged 45-60 years who had recovered from COVID-19. CDR3s include the opening cysteine and the closing phenylalanine or tryptophan. A D gene is named only where the DNA matches it firmly. Clone size, where shown, is once, few, many, or a class for clones that have expanded.

D	size	V	J	DNA	CDR3
NA	NA	TRBV19	TRBJ2-5	TGTGCCAGTAGGGGTAACGGTAGGGGGTACCAAGAGACCCAGTACTTC	CASRGNGRGYQETQYF
TRBD1	NA	TRBV7-9	TRBJ1-1	TGTGCCAGCAGTTCCCCGGGACAGGGGTTGAACACTGAAGCTTTCTTT	CASSSPGQGLNTEAFF
TRBD1	NA	TRBV30	TRBJ1-2	TGTGCCTGGAGTGTGGGGACAGTGAATAACTATGGCTACACCTTC	CAWSVGTVNNYGYTF
NA	NA	TRBV27	TRBJ1-5	TGTGCCAGCAGTTTATCCCCGGGTTTCAATCAGCCCCAGCATTTT	CASSLSPGFNQPQHF
TRBD1	few	TRBV6-7	TRBJ2-7	TGTGCCAGCACTGCGGACAGGCCCCAATTCTCCTACGAGCAGTACTTC	CASTADRPQFSYEQYF
TRBD1	NA	TRBV28	TRBJ2-7	TGTGCCAGCAGGGGGCCCGGGACAGGGGGCGACATCTCCTACGAGCAGTACTTC	CASRGPGTGGDISYEQYF
NA	once	TRBV28	TRBJ2-2	TGTGCCAGCAGTTCCCGGCGTAGCCTTACCGGGGAGCTGTTTTTT	CASSSRRSLTGELFF
TRBD1	few	TRBV7-9	TRBJ1-4	TGTGCCAGCAGCAAACCGACAGGGCACGGTGAAAAACTGTTTTTT	CASSKPTGHGEKLFF
NA	few	TRBV28	TRBJ1-4	TGTGCCAGCAGCCGACCGGGACTAGGGCATGGAAAACTGTTTTTT	CASSRPGLGHGKLFF
NA	NA	TRBV10-2	TRBJ2-7	TGCGCCAGCAGTGAGAACAGGGTAGTCTACGAGCAGTACTTC	CASSENRVVYEQYF
NA	NA	TRBV28	TRBJ1-3	TGTGCCAGCAGTTTTAGAGATACCTCTGGAAACACCATATATTTT	CASSFRDTSGNTIYF
NA	NA	TRBV29-1	TRBJ1-1	TGCAGCGTGGTAGAGAACACTGAAGCTTTCTTT	CSVVENTEAFF
NA	NA	TRBV27	TRBJ1-5	TGTGCCAGCAGTTTACTCTCCCCGGCAGGGGCTCAGCCCCAGCATTTT	CASSLLSPAGAQPQHF
NA	NA	TRBV9	TRBJ1-1	TGTGCCAGCAGCGTGGGGACTGCTGAAGCTTTCTTT	CASSVGTAEAFF
NA	few	TRBV30	TRBJ1-6	TGTGCCTGGATCACAGGCGTGGGTGATTCACCCCTCCACTTT	CAWITGVGDSPLHF
NA	NA	TRBV29-1	TRBJ2-4	TGCAGCGTTGAAGGGCAGTTCACAAACATTCAGTACTTC	CSVEGQFTNIQYF
TRBD2	NA	TRBV14	TRBJ2-3	TGTGCCAGCAGCCGGCGGAGCGGGGTGGTTGCAGATACGCAGTATTTT	CASSRRSGVVADTQYF
NA	few	TRBV10-2	TRBJ2-7	TGCGCCAGCAACCCCGGGACTGGGAGCTCCTACGAGCAGTACTTC	CASNPGTGSSYEQYF
TRBD2	few	TRBV30	TRBJ2-1	TGTGCCTGGTCTAGCGGGAGAATCAATGAGCAGTTCTTC	CAWSSGRINEQFF
TRBD2	few	TRBV2	TRBJ2-1	TGTGCCAGCAGTGAAAGAATAGTGAGACTAGCGGTCAATGAGCAGTTCTTC	CASSERIVRLAVNEQFF